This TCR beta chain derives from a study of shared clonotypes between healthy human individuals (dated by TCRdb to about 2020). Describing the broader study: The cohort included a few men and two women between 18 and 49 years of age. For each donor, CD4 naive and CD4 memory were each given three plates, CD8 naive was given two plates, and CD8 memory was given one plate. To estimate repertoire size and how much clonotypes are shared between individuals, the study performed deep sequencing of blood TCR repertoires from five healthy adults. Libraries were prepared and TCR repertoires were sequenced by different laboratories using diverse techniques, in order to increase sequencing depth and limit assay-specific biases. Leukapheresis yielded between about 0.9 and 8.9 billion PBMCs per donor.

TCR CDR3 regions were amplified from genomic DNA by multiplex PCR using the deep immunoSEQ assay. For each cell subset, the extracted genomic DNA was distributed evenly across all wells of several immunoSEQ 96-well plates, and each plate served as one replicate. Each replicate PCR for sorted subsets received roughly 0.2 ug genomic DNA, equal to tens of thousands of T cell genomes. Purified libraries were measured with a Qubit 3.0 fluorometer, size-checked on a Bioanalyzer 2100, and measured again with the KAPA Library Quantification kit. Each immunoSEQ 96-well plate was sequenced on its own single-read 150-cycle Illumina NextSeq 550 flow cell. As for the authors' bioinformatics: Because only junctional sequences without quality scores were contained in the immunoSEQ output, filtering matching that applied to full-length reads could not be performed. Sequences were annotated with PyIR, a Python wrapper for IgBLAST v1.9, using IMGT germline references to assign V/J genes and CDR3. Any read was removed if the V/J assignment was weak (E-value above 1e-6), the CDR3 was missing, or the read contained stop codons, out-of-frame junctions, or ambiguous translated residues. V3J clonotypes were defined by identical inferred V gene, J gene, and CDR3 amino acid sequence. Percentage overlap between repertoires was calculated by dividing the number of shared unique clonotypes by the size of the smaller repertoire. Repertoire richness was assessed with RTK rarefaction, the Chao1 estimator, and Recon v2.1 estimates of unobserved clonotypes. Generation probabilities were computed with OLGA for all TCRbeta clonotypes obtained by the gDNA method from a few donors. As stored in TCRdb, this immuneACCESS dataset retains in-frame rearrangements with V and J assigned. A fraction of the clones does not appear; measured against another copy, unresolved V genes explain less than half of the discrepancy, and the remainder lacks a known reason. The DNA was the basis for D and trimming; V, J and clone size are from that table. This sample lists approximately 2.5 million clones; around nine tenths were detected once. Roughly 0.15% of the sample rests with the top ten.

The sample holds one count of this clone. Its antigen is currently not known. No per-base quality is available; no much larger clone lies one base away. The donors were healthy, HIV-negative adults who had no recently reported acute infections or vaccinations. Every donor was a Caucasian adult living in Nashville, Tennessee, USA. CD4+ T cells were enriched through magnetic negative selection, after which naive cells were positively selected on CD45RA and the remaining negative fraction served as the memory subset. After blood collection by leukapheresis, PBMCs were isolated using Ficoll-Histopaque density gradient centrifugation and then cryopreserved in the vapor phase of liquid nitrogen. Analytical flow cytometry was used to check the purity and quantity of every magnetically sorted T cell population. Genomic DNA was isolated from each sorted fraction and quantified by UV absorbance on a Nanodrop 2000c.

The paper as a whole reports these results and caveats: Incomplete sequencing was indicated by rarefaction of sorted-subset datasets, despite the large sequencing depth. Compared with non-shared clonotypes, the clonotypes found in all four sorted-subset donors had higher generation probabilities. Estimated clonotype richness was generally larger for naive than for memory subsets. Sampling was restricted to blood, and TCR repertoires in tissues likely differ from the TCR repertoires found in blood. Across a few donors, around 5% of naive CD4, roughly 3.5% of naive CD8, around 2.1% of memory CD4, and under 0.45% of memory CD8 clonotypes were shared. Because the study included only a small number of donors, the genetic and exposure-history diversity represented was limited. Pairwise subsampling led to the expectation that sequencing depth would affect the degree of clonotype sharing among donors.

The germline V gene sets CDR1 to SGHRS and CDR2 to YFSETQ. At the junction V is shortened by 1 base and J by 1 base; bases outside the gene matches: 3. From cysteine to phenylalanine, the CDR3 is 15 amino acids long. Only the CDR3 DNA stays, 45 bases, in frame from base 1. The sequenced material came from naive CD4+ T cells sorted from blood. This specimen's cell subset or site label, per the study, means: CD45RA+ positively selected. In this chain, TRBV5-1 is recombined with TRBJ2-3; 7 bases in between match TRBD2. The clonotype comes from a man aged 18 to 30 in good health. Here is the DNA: TGCGCCAGCAGCTTGACTAGCGTGGGCACAGATACGCAGTATTTT. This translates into CASSLTSVGTDTQYF.